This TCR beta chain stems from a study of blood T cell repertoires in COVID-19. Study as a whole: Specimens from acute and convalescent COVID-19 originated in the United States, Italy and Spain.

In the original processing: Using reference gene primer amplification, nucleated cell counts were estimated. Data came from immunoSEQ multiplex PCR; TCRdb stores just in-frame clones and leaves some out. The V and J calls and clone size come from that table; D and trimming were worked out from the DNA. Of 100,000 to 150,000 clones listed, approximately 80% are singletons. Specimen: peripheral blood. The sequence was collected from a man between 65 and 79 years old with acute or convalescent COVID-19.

CDR3 nucleotides: TGTGCCAGCAGTAGGACATTTTCCTACGAGCAGTACTTC. Its translation is CASSRTFSYEQYF. This chain connects TRBV7-2 to TRBJ2-7; maybe TRBD1 (5 bases). The CDR3 is 13 residues long. Per germline, CDR1 SGHTA and CDR2 FQGNSA. The V end lost 6 bases, the J end lost 1 base, and 10 bases lay between the germline ends.